A single sample gave rise to the 15 T cell receptor beta chains below, sequenced in a study of blood T cells in healthy people across ages. A sample-barcoded 5' primer and a J-beta primer mix were used in a second PCR of roughly 7 to 12 cycles. TCRdb redid the calling of the 5' RACE reads with MiXCR, one entry per CDR3 protein. The data contain 800,000 or so distinct CDR3 sequences, about 42% of them singletons. Sequencing was performed on blood. The source of these receptors is a man aged 80 or over in good health.

This clonotype was observed a few times. The gene calls are TRBV7-2 and TRBJ2-1; 7 positions match TRBD2. Looked up from germline, CDR1 is SGHTA and CDR2 is FQGNSA. V lost 2 bases and J lost 6; bases outside the gene matches: 4. The CDR3 has 14 residues. The CDR3 nucleotides are TGTGCCAGCAGCTTAAGCGGGACTGCCAATGAGCAGTTCTTC. Amino acids: CASSLSGTANEQFF.

This clonotype has a single count. The chain links TRBV24-1 to TRBJ2-2; D is ambiguous. Trimming shortened V by 3 bases and J by 4 bases, and 8 bases separated the two germline ends. This CDR3 has 14 amino acids. CDR1 and CDR2 (germline): KGHDR, SFDVKD. The CDR3 sequence: CATSDPGRTGELFF. The CDR3 DNA reads TGTGCCACCAGTGATCCGGGCCGCACCGGGGAGCTGTTTTTT.

The CDR3 sequence: CASSISRDGSYSEQYF. In nucleotides, the CDR3 is TGTGCCAGCTCGATTTCCCGGGACGGCAGCTACAGTGAGCAGTACTTC. The rearrangement links TRBV18 to TRBJ2-5; D might be TRBD1 or TRBD2, each matching 5 bases. Germline CDR1 KGHSH, CDR2 LQKENI. The CDR3 is 16 residues long. V lost 6 bases, J lost 11 bases, and 28 bases lay in between.

Regarding this clonotype: The junction departs from germline at one end; a sequencing error may be responsible. The chain carries TRBV5-1 and TRBJ2-1; D is undetermined. CDR1 and CDR2 (germline): SGHRS, YFSETQ. This CDR3 is 15 amino acids long. Written as DNA, the CDR3 is TGCGCCAGCAGCTTCGACCCAGCTGGATACAATGAACAGTTCTTC. This codes for CASSFDPAGYNEQFF.

Regarding this clonotype: Sequence at one end of the junction differs from germline and may be a read error. V is TRBV24-1 and J is TRBJ2-5; TRBD1 matches 9 bases. The CDR3 is made up of 14 amino acids. Looked up from germline, CDR1 is KGHDR and CDR2 is SFDVKD. The CDR3 sequence: CTTSGQGIQETQYF. The CDR3 DNA reads TGTACCACCAGCGGACAGGGGATCCAAGAGACCCAGTACTTC.

The chain combines TRBV16 with TRBJ2-6; D could derive from TRBD1 or TRBD2 (5 bases each). Germline V gives CDR1 KGHSY, CDR2 FQNENV. The V and J ends lost 2 bases and 1 base respectively, with 21 bases between them. There are 20 residues in the CDR3. The CDR3 loop is CASSQRGRVTLGSGANVLTF. The CDR3 DNA follows: TGTGCCAGCAGCCAACGGGGCAGGGTGACTCTCGGTTCTGGGGCCAACGTCCTGACTTTC.

The gene calls are TRBV28 and TRBJ2-1, with D maybe TRBD1 (5 bases). CDR3 length: 16 amino acids. V was cut by 5 bases and J by 5 bases, with 19 bases left in between. Germline assignment: CDR1 MDHEN and CDR2 SYDVKM. Here the CDR3 DNA reads TGTGCCAGCAGTACCGGACCCGGCAGGGTACACAATGAGCAGTTCTTC. Amino acid sequence: CASSTGPGRVHNEQFF.

This clonotype has only a few counts. The V call is TRBV6-5, the J call TRBJ2-7; perhaps TRBD1 as D (5 bases). The CDR3 extends over 13 amino acids. Trimming removed 5 bases from V and 0 bases from J, with 8 bases in between. Germline CDR1 and CDR2: MNHEY and SVGAGI. The CDR3 nucleotides read TGTGCCAGCAGTGACGACAGCTCCTACGAGCAGTACTTC. Encoded protein: CASSDDSSYEQYF.

Details on this clonotype: A read error is possible here, since a much larger clone lies one base away. The chain is built from TRBV10-2 and TRBJ2-5; TRBD2 is a possible D gene (6 bases). The CDR3 totals 13 residues. V was trimmed by 0 bases and J by 11 bases, leaving 13 bases between them. Germline V lookup: CDR1 WSHSY, CDR2 SAAADI. This CDR3 is CASSESTGGEQYF. The CDR3 nucleotides read TGCGCCAGCAGTGAGTCGACGGGCGGGGAGCAGTACTTC.

This clonotype was seen repeatedly, ten times or more. The chain joins TRBV20-1 to TRBJ2-3, with unresolved D. This CDR3 has 12 amino acids. The germline gives CDR1 DFQATT, CDR2 SNEGSKA (reference sequence). V lost 0 bases, J lost 2 bases, and 3 bases lay in between. The CDR3 region is CSARDATDTQYF. The CDR3 region has the DNA TGCAGTGCTAGAGACGCCACAGATACGCAGTATTTT.

This clonotype was picked up a small number of times. The chain has TRBV10-3 and TRBJ2-3, with 7 bases matching TRBD2. V dropped 6 bases and J dropped 5; count of bases not matched to a gene: 5. This CDR3 contains 13 residues. Germline CDR1 ENHRY, CDR2 SYGVKD. In nucleotides, the CDR3 is TGTGCCATCAGAGACTCTAGCGGAGATACGCAGTATTTT. Translated, it gives CAIRDSSGDTQYF.

This rearrangement joins TRBV12-3 or TRBV12-4 to TRBJ2-5; 12 bases agree with TRBD2. V shed 6 bases, J shed 11 bases, and the junction held 13 bases outside the gene matches. CDR3 length: 15 amino acids. This CDR3 is CASRPGLAGLNEQYF. In nucleotides, the CDR3 is TGTGCCAGCAGGCCGGGACTAGCGGGCTTGAATGAGCAGTACTTC.

The J gene is TRBJ2-5, the V gene TRBV29-1; 7 bases are shared with TRBD1. The germline gives CDR1 SQVTM, CDR2 ANQGSEA. The V gene end was trimmed by 7 bases and the J gene end by 5 bases; junction bases not matched to a gene: 7. CDR3 length equals 12 residues. As DNA, the CDR3 is TGCAGCGCGGTGACAGGGACGGAGACCCAGTACTTC. Translation gives CSAVTGTETQYF.

The table lists this clonotype with a count of one. At one end, the junction sequence differs from germline, possibly due to a read error. This rearrangement joins TRBV28 to TRBJ2-5; 10 nucleotides agree with TRBD2. CDR1 is MDHEN, CDR2 SYDVKM, per germline. The CDR3 consists of 19 residues. The CDR3 DNA is TGTGCCAGCAGCTTATGGCCCGGGGATAGCGGGAGGAGTAAAGAGACCCAGTACTTC. This gives the protein CASSLWPGDSGRSKETQYF.

V and J are TRBV5-1 and TRBJ1-1, with 10 nucleotides matching TRBD1. Germline trimming cut 4 bases from V and 4 bases from J; bases unmatched to any gene: 4. The length of the CDR3 is 14 residues. Germline assignment: CDR1 SGHRS and CDR2 YFSETQ. This chain's CDR3 is CASSRTGGSTEAFF. CDR3 sequence (DNA): TGCGCCAGCAGCAGGACAGGGGGATCCACTGAAGCTTTCTTT.